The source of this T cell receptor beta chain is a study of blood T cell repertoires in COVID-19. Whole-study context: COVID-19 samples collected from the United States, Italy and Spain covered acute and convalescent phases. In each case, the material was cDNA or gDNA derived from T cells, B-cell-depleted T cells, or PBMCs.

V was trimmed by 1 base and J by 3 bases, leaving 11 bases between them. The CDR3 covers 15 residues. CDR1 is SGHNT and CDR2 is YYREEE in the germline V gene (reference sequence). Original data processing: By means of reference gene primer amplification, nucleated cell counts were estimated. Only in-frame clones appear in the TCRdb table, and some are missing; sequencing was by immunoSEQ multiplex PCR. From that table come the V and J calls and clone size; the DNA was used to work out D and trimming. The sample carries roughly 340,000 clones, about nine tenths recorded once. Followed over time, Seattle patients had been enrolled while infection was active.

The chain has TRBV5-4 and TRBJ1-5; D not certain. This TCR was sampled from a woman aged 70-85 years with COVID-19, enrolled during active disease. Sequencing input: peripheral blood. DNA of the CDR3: TGTGCCAGCAGCTTGTCCGGCGGCGACAATCAGCCCCAGCATTTT. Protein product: CASSLSGGDNQPQHF.